This TCR beta chain came from a study of blood T cells in healthy people across ages. Germline V gives CDR1 MGHRA, CDR2 YSYEKL. The CDR3 totals 14 residues. The ends were cut back, 0 bases at V and 3 bases at J, with 9 bases in the middle. Study observations and caveats: Expanded clonotype shifts may have been confounded, as the donors had an unknown CMV status.

A sample-barcoded 5' primer and a J-beta primer mix were used in a second PCR of roughly 7 to 11 cycles. TCRdb re-called the 5' RACE reads through MiXCR, storing one row per CDR3 protein. The repertoire holds 920,000 or so distinct CDR3 sequences, with roughly 45% as singletons. Worth noting for this clonotype: What it binds is not known.

This receptor was obtained from a woman in her fifties or sixties in good health. Sequenced: blood. The chain recombines TRBV4-1 with TRBJ2-7; no definite D call. The DNA for the CDR3 is TGCGCCAGCAGCCAAGAGCTCACTTTCTACGAGCAGTACTTC. It codes for CASSQELTFYEQYF.